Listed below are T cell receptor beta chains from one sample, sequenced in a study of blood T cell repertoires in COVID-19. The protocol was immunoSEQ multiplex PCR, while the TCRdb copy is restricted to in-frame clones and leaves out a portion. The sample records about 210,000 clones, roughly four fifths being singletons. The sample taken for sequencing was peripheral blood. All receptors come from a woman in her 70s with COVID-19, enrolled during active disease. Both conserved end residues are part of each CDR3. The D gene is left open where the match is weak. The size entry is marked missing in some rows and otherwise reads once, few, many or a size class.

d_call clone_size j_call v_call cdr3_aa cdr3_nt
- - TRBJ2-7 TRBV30 CAWTRGLSYEQYF TGTGCCTGGACCCGGGGTCTCTCCTACGAGCAGTACTTC
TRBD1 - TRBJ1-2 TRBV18 CASSPAGQGVGYTF TGTGCCAGCTCACCCGCGGGACAGGGGGTCGGCTACACCTTC
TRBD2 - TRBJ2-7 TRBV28 CASTRPGLGAYEQYF TGTGCCAGCACCAGACCGGGACTAGGGGCCTACGAGCAGTACTTC
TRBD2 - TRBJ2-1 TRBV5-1 CASSRLALSSYNEQFF TGCGCCAGCAGCAGACTAGCCCTGAGCTCCTACAATGAGCAGTTCTTC
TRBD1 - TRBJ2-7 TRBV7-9 CASSAGQGNYEQYF TGTGCCAGCAGCGCAGGACAGGGGAACTACGAGCAGTACTTC
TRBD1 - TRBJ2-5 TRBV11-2 CASSLRTGETQYF TGTGCCAGCAGCCTCCGGACAGGAGAGACCCAGTACTTC
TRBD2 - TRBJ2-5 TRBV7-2 CASSLGGAGGETQYF TGTGCCAGCAGCTTAGGCGGGGCGGGAGGAGAGACCCAGTACTTC
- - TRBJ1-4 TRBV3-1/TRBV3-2 CASSHEGGANEKLFF TGTGCCAGCAGCCACGAGGGAGGGGCTAATGAAAAACTGTTTTTT
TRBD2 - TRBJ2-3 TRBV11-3 CASSLGGTSATDTQYF TGTGCCAGCAGCTTAGGGGGGACTAGCGCCACAGATACGCAGTATTTT
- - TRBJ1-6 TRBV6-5 CASSSAGVDSPLHF TGTGCCAGCAGTTCTGCAGGGGTGGATTCACCCCTCCACTTT
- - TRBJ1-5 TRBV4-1 CASSQAIPQGLNQPQHF TGCGCCAGCAGCCAAGCGATACCCCAGGGACTCAATCAGCCCCAGCATTTT
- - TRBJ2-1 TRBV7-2 CASSSRGKAGHIYNEQFF TGTGCCAGCAGCTCCAGGGGTAAGGCAGGACATATCTACAATGAGCAGTTCTTC
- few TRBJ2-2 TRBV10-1 CASSGGASGELFF TGCGCCAGCAGTGGTGGGGCATCCGGGGAGCTGTTTTTT
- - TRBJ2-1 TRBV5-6 CASSVNYNEQFF TGTGCCAGCAGCGTCAACTACAATGAGCAGTTCTTC
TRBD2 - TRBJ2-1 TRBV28 CASSRLAAYNEQFF TGTGCCAGCAGTCGGCTAGCGGCTTACAATGAGCAGTTCTTC
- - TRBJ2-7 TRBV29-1 CSVRPGAGEQYF TGCAGCGTTAGGCCTGGGGCCGGTGAGCAGTACTTC
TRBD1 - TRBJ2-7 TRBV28 CASSLTNRGYEQYF TGTGCCAGCAGTTTAACCAACAGGGGCTACGAGCAGTACTTC
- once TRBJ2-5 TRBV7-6 CASSSDPFRLAPQETQYF TGTGCCAGCAGCTCCGATCCCTTCAGGCTAGCACCTCAAGAGACCCAGTACTTC
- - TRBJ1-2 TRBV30 CALGESGYTF TGTGCCCTTGGGGAGAGTGGCTACACCTTC
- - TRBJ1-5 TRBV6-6 CASSLDGESNQPQHF TGTGCCAGCAGCCTGGACGGGGAGAGCAATCAGCCCCAGCATTTT
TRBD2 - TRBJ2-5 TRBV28 CASSPGLAGRQGTQYF TGTGCCAGCAGCCCCGGACTAGCGGGCAGGCAGGGGACCCAGTACTTC
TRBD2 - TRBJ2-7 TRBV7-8 CASSLFGGGNYEQYF TGTGCCAGCAGCTTATTCGGCGGGGGGAACTACGAGCAGTACTTC
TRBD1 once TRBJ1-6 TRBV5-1 CASSLGDRANSPLHF TGCGCCAGCAGCTTGGGAGACAGGGCTAATTCACCCCTCCACTTT
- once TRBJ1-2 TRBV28 CASSLPGRKDYGYTF TGTGCCAGCAGTTTACCAGGGAGGAAGGACTATGGCTACACCTTC
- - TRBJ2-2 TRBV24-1 CATSDPSNFGELFF TGTGCCACCAGTGACCCTTCCAACTTCGGGGAGCTGTTTTTT
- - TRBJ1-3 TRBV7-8 CASRKQGVSGNTIYF TGTGCCAGCAGAAAACAGGGTGTCTCTGGAAACACCATATATTTT
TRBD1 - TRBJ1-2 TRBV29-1 CSVIQGTNYGYTF TGCAGCGTTATACAGGGGACTAACTATGGCTACACCTTC
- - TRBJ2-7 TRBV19 CASSRGTDSYEQYF TGTGCCAGTAGTCGGGGGACAGACTCCTACGAGCAGTACTTC
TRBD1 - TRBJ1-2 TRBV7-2 CASSSTGTGGDYGYTF TGTGCCAGCAGCTCCACCGGGACAGGGGGCGACTATGGCTACACCTTC
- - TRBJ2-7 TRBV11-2 CASSLVSNRVAYEQYF TGTGCCAGCAGCTTAGTGTCCAACAGGGTGGCCTACGAGCAGTACTTC
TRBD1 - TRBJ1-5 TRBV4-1 CASSPRDSQNSNQPQHF TGCGCCAGCAGCCCCCGGGACAGCCAGAATAGCAATCAGCCCCAGCATTTT
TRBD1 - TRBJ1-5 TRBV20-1 CSASTGGNQPQHF TGCAGTGCTAGTACAGGGGGCAATCAGCCCCAGCATTTT
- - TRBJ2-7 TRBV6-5 CASMSAYEQYF TGTGCCAGCATGTCCGCCTACGAGCAGTACTTC
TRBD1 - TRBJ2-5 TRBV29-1 CSVPGQGGETQYF TGCAGCGTTCCCGGACAGGGAGGAGAGACCCAGTACTTC
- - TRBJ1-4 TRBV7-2 CASSLDTSVAANQKLFF TGTGCCAGCAGCTTAGACACTTCAGTAGCTGCTAATCAAAAACTGTTTTTT
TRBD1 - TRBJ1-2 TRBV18 CASSPGTGMEYGYTF TGTGCCAGCTCACCCGGGACAGGGATGGAGTATGGCTACACCTTC
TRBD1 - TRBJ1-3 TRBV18 CASSPTGQGDTIYF TGTGCCAGCTCACCAACGGGACAGGGAGACACCATATATTTT
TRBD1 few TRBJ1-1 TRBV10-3 CATRGTGGAGGTEAFF TGTGCCACTCGAGGGACAGGGGGCGCGGGTGGCACTGAAGCTTTCTTT
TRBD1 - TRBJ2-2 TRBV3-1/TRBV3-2 CASSHWGRDRGSGELFF TGTGCCAGCAGCCATTGGGGCCGGGACAGGGGCTCCGGGGAGCTGTTTTTT
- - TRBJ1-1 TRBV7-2 CASSLRQVVGEAFF TGTGCCAGCAGCCTAAGACAGGTCGTGGGTGAAGCTTTCTTT
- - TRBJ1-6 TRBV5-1 CASRMEVYNSPLHF TGCGCCAGCCGAATGGAGGTATATAATTCACCCCTCCACTTT
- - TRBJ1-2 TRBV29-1 CSVTMGHGYTF TGCAGCGTAACCATGGGGCATGGCTACACCTTC
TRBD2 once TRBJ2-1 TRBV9 CASSRSRLAGRSSYNEQFF TGTGCCAGCAGTCGTAGTAGACTAGCGGGAAGGAGCTCCTACAATGAGCAGTTCTTC
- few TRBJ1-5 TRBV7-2 CASSFSTPYSNQPQHF TGTGCCAGCAGCTTTTCGACACCCTATAGCAATCAGCCCCAGCATTTT
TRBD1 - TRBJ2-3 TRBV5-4 CASSSGTGGRDTQYF TGTGCCAGCAGCTCCGGGACAGGGGGAAGAGATACGCAGTATTTT
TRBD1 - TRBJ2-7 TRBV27 CASAQGIEQYF TGTGCCAGCGCACAGGGGATCGAGCAGTACTTC